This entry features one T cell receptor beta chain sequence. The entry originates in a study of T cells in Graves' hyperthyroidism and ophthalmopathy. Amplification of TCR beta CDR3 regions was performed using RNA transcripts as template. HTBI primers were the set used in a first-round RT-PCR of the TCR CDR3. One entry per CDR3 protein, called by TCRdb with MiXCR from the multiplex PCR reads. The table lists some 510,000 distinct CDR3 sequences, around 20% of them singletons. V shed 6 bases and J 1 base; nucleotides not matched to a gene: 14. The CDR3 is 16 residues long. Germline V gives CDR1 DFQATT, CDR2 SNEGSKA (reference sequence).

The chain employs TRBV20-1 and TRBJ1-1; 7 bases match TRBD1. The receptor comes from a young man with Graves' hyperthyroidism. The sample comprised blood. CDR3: CSARGGLHTQNTEAFF. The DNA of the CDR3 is TGCAGTGCCAGGGGGGGGCTTCATACCCAGAACACTGAAGCTTTCTTT.